This is a list of T cell receptor beta chains from one sample in a study of blood T cell repertoires in COVID-19. This table comes from immunoSEQ multiplex PCR, and its TCRdb copy is limited to in-frame clones, with some not included. This table has 140,000 to 150,000 clones, around 89% appearing once. The sequencing input was PBMCs or T cells enriched from blood (not recorded which). The receptors stem from a woman aged 25 to 39 with acute COVID-19. CDR3s include the opening cysteine and the closing phenylalanine or tryptophan. The order of the fields is V gene, J gene, D gene, clone size, CDR3 protein, CDR3 DNA. A D gene is named only where the DNA matches it firmly. Only some rows state a clone size, as once, few, many or a class for expanded clones.

>TRBV19|TRBJ2-7|TRBD1|once
CASSTGQVRGEQYF
TGTGCCAGTAGTACGGGACAGGTCCGGGGGGAGCAGTACTTC
>TRBV28|TRBJ2-3|.|.
CASSLRFSSTDTQYF
TGTGCCAGCAGCCTCAGGTTTTCTAGCACAGATACGCAGTATTTT
>TRBV24-1|TRBJ2-7|TRBD1|.
CATSDPRQGAYEQYF
TGTGCCACCAGTGACCCCCGGCAGGGGGCCTACGAGCAGTACTTC
>TRBV19|TRBJ1-4|.|.
CASSIWPGLENEKLFF
TGTGCCAGTAGTATTTGGCCCGGCCTAGAGAATGAAAAACTGTTTTTT
>TRBV30|TRBJ2-3|.|.
CAWSADISTDTQYF
TGTGCCTGGAGTGCAGACATTAGCACAGATACGCAGTATTTT
>TRBV30|TRBJ2-7|TRBD1|once
CAWSGDRGIYEQYF
TGTGCCTGGAGTGGGGACAGGGGTATCTACGAGCAGTACTTC
>TRBV11-1|TRBJ2-1|.|.
CASSPGAENEQFF
TGTGCCAGCAGCCCGGGAGCAGAGAATGAGCAGTTCTTC
>TRBV7-9|TRBJ2-2|TRBD2|.
CASSLLALGGTGELFF
TGTGCCAGCAGCTTACTAGCCCTGGGAGGGACCGGGGAGCTGTTTTTT
>TRBV7-3|TRBJ2-1|TRBD2|.
CASSLNRAGLDEQFF
TGTGCCAGCAGCTTAAACCGAGCGGGATTGGATGAGCAGTTCTTC
>TRBV3-1/TRBV3-2|TRBJ1-1|.|.
CASSQGSNRATEAFF
TGTGCCAGCAGCCAAGGATCTAACAGGGCCACTGAAGCTTTCTTT
>TRBV5-4|TRBJ1-4|.|.
CASSPSGGQGAGEKLFF
TGTGCCAGCAGCCCCTCGGGGGGCCAAGGGGCGGGCGAAAAACTGTTTTTT
>TRBV15|TRBJ1-5|.|.
CATSRDQEIQPQHF
TGTGCCACCAGCAGAGATCAGGAAATCCAGCCCCAGCATTTT
>TRBV11-2|TRBJ2-3|TRBD2|.
CASRQPGEGGTDTQYF
TGTGCCAGCAGGCAACCGGGGGAGGGTGGCACAGATACGCAGTATTTT
>TRBV6-2/TRBV6-3|TRBJ2-5|.|.
CASSYLRAETQYF
TGTGCCAGCAGTTACTTGAGGGCAGAGACCCAGTACTTC
>TRBV4-1|TRBJ1-2|.|.
CASSQGGGYYGYTF
TGCGCCAGCAGCCAAGGAGGGGGATACTATGGCTACACCTTC
>TRBV6-6|TRBJ2-4|.|.
CASSPGGAKNIQYF
TGTGCCAGCAGCCCCGGGGGAGCCAAAAACATTCAGTACTTC
>TRBV28|TRBJ1-5|.|.
CASSSRTGDNQPQHF
TGTGCCAGCAGTTCGAGAACAGGAGACAATCAGCCCCAGCATTTT
>TRBV29-1|TRBJ1-2|.|.
CSVDLGGLQGYTF
TGCAGCGTTGATTTGGGAGGGCTTCAAGGCTACACCTTC
>TRBV7-3|TRBJ2-2|TRBD2|.
CASSVWTSGKNTGELFF
TGTGCCAGCAGCGTCTGGACTAGCGGGAAGAACACCGGGGAGCTGTTTTTT
>TRBV5-3|TRBJ1-1|.|.
CARSLFSQAGGGDTEAFF
TGTGCCAGAAGCTTGTTCTCCCAAGCCGGTGGAGGGGACACTGAAGCTTTCTTT
>TRBV24-1|TRBJ2-3|.|.
CATSDFGGGTPDTQYF
TGTGCCACCAGTGATTTTGGGGGAGGAACCCCAGATACGCAGTATTTT
>TRBV9|TRBJ2-7|TRBD2|once
CASSGSGTSGDEQYF
TGTGCCAGCAGCGGATCCGGGACTAGCGGGGACGAGCAGTACTTC
>TRBV2|TRBJ1-2|TRBD1|.
CARLPTGGNYGYTF
TGTGCCAGGCTCCCGACAGGGGGCAACTATGGCTACACCTTC
>TRBV11-2|TRBJ1-3|TRBD1|.
CASSSFTGGPRNTIYF
TGTGCCAGCAGCTCGTTTACAGGGGGCCCTCGAAACACCATATATTTT
>TRBV3-1/TRBV3-2|TRBJ1-2|.|.
CASSQQSAVYGYTF
TGTGCCAGCAGCCAACAGAGCGCTGTCTATGGCTACACCTTC
>TRBV28|TRBJ2-2|.|.
CASKRTETTGELFF
TGTGCCAGCAAGAGGACAGAGACAACCGGGGAGCTGTTTTTT
>TRBV10-3|TRBJ2-3|TRBD1|.
CAILSDRVTDTQYF
TGTGCCATCTTATCGGACAGGGTCACAGATACGCAGTATTTT
>TRBV27|TRBJ2-1|TRBD1|.
CASSNRDSWNEQFF
TGTGCCAGCAGCAACCGGGACAGCTGGAATGAGCAGTTCTTC
>TRBV5-6|TRBJ1-4|TRBD1|.
CASSLGPGQGNEKLFF
TGTGCCAGCAGCTTGGGTCCGGGACAGGGTAATGAAAAACTGTTTTTT
>TRBV23-1|TRBJ1-5|TRBD1|.
CASSLQGDQPQHF
TGCGCCAGCAGTCTACAGGGGGATCAGCCCCAGCATTTT
>TRBV9|TRBJ2-1|TRBD2|.
CASSVSSGSGPSDEQFF
TGTGCCAGCAGCGTTTCTAGCGGGAGCGGTCCCAGCGATGAGCAGTTCTTC
>TRBV4-1|TRBJ2-7|.|.
CASSQSVSGVVYEQYF
TGCGCCAGCAGCCAATCCGTTTCAGGGGTGGTCTACGAGCAGTACTTC
>TRBV2|TRBJ1-3|.|.
CASMGQEGNTIYF
TGTGCCAGCATGGGACAAGAGGGAAACACCATATATTTT
>TRBV28|TRBJ1-2|.|.
CASSAGRRVNYGYTF
TGTGCCAGCAGTGCGGGACGAAGAGTTAACTATGGCTACACCTTC
>TRBV7-2|TRBJ2-7|TRBD2|.
CASSLIAGVYEQYF
TGTGCCAGCAGCTTAATAGCGGGGGTATACGAGCAGTACTTC
>TRBV7-2|TRBJ2-1|TRBD2|.
CASSLIRSGTGEQFF
TGTGCCAGCAGCTTAATACGTAGCGGGACGGGTGAGCAGTTCTTC
>TRBV13|TRBJ2-7|.|.
CASSPAGPLSYEQYF
TGTGCCAGCAGCCCGGCGGGACCCCTTTCCTACGAGCAGTACTTC
>TRBV2|TRBJ1-1|TRBD1|medium-sized
CASRITGGTEAFF
TGTGCCAGCAGAATAACAGGGGGCACTGAAGCTTTCTTT
>TRBV7-2|TRBJ1-1|TRBD1|.
CASSFMDRLNTEAFF
TGTGCCAGCAGCTTTATGGACAGGCTGAACACTGAAGCTTTCTTT
>TRBV18|TRBJ1-2|.|.
CASSPGQQAGYGYTF
TGTGCCAGCTCACCAGGACAGCAGGCTGGCTATGGCTACACCTTC
>TRBV2|TRBJ2-5|.|.
CASSVQEETQYF
TGTGCCAGCAGTGTCCAGGAAGAGACCCAGTACTTC
>TRBV28|TRBJ2-1|TRBD2|.
CASRQLAEGTYNEQFF
TGTGCCAGCAGACAACTAGCGGAGGGGACCTACAATGAGCAGTTCTTC
>TRBV3-1/TRBV3-2|TRBJ2-2|.|.
CASSQVGGPGELFF
TGTGCCAGCAGCCAAGTGGGGGGGCCCGGGGAGCTGTTTTTT
>TRBV3-1/TRBV3-2|TRBJ1-6|.|.
CASSQDLGGLSSYNSPLHF
TGTGCCAGCAGCCAAGATCTTGGAGGACTCAGCTCCTATAATTCACCCCTCCACTTT